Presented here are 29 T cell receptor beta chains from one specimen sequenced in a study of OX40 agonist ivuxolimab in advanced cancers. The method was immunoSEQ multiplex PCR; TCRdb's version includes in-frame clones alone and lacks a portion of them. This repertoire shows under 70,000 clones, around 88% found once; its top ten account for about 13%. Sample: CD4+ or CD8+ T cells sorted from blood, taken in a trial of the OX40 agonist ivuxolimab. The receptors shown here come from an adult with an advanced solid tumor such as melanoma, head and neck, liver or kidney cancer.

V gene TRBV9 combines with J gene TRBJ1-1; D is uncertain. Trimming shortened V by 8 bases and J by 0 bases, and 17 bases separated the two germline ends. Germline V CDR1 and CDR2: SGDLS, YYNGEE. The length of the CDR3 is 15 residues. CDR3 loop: CASSGGFKVNTEAFF. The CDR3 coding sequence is TGTGCCAGTTCGGGAGGCTTCAAAGTGAACACTGAAGCTTTCTTT.

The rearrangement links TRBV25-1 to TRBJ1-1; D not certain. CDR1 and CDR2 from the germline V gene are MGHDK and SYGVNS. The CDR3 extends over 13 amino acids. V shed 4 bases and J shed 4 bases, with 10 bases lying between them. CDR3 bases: TGTGCCAGCAGTGTGGGCACTGTCACTGAAGCTTTCTTT. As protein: CASSVGTVTEAFF.

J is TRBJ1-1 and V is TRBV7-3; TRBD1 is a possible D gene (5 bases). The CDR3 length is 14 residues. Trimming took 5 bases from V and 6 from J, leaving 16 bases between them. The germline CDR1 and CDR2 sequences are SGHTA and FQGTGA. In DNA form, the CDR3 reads TGTGCCAGCAGCACTTCTTCAGGGAGTTCTGAAGCTTTCTTT. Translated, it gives CASSTSSGSSEAFF. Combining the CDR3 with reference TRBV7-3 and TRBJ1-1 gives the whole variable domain GAGVSQTPSNKVTEKGKYVELRCDPISGHTALYWYRQSLGQGPEFLIYFQGTGAADDSGLPNDRFFAVRPEGSVSTLKIQRTERGDSAVYLCASSTSSGSSEAFFGQGTRLTVV.

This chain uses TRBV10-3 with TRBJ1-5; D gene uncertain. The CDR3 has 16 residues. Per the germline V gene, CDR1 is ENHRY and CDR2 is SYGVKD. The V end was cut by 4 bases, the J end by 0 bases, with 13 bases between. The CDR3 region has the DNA TGTGCCATCAGTGTAAAAGGGAGGGATAGCAATCAGCCCCAGCATTTT. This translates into CAISVKGRDSNQPQHF.

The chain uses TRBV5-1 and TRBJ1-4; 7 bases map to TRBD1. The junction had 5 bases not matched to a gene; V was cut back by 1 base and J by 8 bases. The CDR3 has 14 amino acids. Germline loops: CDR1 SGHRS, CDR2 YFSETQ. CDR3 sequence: CASSLRTGTEKLFF. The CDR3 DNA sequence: TGCGCCAGCAGCTTGAGGACAGGCACCGAAAAACTGTTTTTT.

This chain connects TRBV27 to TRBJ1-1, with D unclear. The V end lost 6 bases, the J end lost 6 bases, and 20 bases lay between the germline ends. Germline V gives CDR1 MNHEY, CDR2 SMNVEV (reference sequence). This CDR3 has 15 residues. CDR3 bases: TGTGCCAGCAGGAGAACCAGCATTGGTCGATCTGAAGCTTTCTTT. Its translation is CASRRTSIGRSEAFF.

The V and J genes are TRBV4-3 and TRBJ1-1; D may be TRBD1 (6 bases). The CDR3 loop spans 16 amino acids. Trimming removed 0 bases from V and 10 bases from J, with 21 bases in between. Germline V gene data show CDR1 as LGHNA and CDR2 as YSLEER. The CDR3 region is CASSQESGEGVAGAFF. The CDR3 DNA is TGCGCCAGCAGCCAAGAATCGGGGGAGGGGGTGGCTGGAGCTTTCTTT.

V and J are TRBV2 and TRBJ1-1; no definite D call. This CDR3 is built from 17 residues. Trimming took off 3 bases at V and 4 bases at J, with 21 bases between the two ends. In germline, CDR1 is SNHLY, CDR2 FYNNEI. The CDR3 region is CASSDPVTLTPGTEAFF. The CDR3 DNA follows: TGTGCCAGCAGTGACCCAGTAACACTAACCCCAGGCACTGAAGCTTTCTTT.

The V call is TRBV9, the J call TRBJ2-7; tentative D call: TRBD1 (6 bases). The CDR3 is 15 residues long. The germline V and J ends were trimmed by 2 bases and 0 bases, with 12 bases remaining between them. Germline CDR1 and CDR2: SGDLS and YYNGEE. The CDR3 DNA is TGTGCCAGCAGCGTTTCCGGGACAAGCTCCTACGAGCAGTACTTC. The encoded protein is CASSVSGTSSYEQYF. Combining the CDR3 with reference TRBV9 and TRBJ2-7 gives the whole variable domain DSGVTQTPKHLITATGQRVTLRCSPRSGDLSVYWYQQSLDQGLQFLIQYYNGEERAKGNILERFSAQQFPDLHSELNLSSLELGDSALYFCASSVSGTSSYEQYFGPGTRLTVT.

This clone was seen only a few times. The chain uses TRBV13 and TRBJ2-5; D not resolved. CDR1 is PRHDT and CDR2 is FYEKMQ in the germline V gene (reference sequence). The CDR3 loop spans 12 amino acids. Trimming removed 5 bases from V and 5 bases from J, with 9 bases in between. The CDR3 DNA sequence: TGTGCCAGCAGCCTATTCGGGGAGACCCAGTACTTC. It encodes CASSLFGETQYF.

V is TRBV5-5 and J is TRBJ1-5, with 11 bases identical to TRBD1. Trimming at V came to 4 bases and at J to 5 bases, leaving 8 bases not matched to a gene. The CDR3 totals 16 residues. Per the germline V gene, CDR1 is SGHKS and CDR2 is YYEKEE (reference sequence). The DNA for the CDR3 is TGTGCCAGCAGCGGTTCGGGACAGGGGGATTATCAGCCCCAGCATTTT. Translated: CASSGSGQGDYQPQHF.

CDR3: CASLVGDSYEQYF. In DNA form, the CDR3 reads TGTGCCAGCCTGGTCGGGGACAGCTACGAGCAGTACTTC. This chain uses TRBV7-9 with TRBJ2-7; 7 bases map to TRBD1. CDR1 is SEHNR and CDR2 is FQNEAQ in the germline V gene (reference sequence). This CDR3 spans 13 amino acids. The V and J ends lost 8 bases and 3 bases, in that order; junction bases with no gene match: 7.

This chain's CDR3 is CASSLEKEFF. The DNA of the CDR3 is TGTGCCAGCAGCCTCGAAAAGGAGTTCTTC. The V gene is TRBV2, the J gene TRBJ2-1; D is unresolved. The germline CDR1 and CDR2 sequences are SNHLY and FYNNEI. The V gene lost 6 bases and the J gene lost 14 bases, with 11 bases spanning the gap. The CDR3 covers 10 residues.

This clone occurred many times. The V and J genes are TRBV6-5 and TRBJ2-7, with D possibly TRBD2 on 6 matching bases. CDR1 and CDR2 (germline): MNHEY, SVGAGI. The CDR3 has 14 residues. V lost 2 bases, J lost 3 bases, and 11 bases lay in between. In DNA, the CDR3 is TGTGCCAGCAGTTACGTCGCGGGGCGCTACGAGCAGTACTTC. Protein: CASSYVAGRYEQYF.

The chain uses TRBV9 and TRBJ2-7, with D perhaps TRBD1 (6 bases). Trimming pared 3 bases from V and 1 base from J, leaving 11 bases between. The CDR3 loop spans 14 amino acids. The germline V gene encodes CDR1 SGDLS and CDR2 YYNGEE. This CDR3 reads CASSARDISYEQYF. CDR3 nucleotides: TGTGCCAGCAGCGCCCGGGACATATCCTACGAGCAGTACTTC.

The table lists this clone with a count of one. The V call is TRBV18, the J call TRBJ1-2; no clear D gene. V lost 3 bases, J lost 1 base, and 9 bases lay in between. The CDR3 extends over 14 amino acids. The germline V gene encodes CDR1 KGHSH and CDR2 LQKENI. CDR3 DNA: TGTGCCAGCTCACCGGGAGGCGGTAACTATGGCTACACCTTC. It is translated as CASSPGGGNYGYTF.

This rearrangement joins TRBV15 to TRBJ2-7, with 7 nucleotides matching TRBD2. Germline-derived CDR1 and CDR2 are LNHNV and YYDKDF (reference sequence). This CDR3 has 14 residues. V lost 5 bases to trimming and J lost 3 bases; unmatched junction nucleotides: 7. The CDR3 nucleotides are TGTGCCACCAGCGGGGGGGGTGAGCACTACGAGCAGTACTTC. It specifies CATSGGGEHYEQYF.

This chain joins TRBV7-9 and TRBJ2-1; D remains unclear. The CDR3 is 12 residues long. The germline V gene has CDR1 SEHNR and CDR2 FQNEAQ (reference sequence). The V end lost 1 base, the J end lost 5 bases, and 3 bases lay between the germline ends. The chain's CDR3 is CASSLGHNEQFF. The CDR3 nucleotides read TGTGCCAGCAGCTTAGGTCACAATGAGCAGTTCTTC.

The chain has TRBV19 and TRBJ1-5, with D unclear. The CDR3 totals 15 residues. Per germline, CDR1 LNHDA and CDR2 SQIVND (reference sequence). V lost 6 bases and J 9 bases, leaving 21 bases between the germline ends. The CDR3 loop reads CASSLSRSRGGPQHF. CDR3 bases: TGTGCCAGTAGCCTATCGCGGTCGCGGGGAGGGCCCCAGCATTTT.

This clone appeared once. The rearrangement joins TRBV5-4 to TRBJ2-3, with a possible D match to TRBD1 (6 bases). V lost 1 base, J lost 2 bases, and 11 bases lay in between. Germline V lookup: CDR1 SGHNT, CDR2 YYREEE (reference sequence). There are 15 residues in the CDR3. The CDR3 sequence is CASSLFQGNTDTQYF. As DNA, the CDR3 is TGTGCCAGCAGCTTGTTCCAGGGGAACACAGATACGCAGTATTTT.

The CDR3 DNA sequence: TGTGCAAGTCGCCTTGTCGGCCCTGTTACTAGCGGGGGACCAACCTACGAGCAGTACTTC. Protein: CASRLVGPVTSGGPTYEQYF. The chain has TRBV12-2 and TRBJ2-7; the D call of TRBD2 is as the table states it, not checked on the DNA. TRBV12-2 corresponds to a pseudogene. The CDR3 runs to 20 residues.

This CDR3 is CASSFTPTGDYGYTF. CDR3 DNA sequence: TGTGCCAGCAGTTTCACCCCGACAGGGGATTATGGCTACACCTTC. This chain connects TRBV27 to TRBJ1-2, with 8 bases aligning to TRBD1. The CDR3 is made up of 15 amino acids. With 3 bases clipped from V and 5 bases from J, the junction kept 8 bases outside the gene matches. The germline V gene encodes CDR1 MNHEY and CDR2 SMNVEV (reference sequence).

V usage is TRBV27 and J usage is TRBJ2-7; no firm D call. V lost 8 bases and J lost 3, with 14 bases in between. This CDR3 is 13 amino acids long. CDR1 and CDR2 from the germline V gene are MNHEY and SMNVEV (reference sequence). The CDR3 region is CASLSGENYEQYF. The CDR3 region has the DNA TGTGCCAGCTTAAGTGGGGAAAACTACGAGCAGTACTTC.

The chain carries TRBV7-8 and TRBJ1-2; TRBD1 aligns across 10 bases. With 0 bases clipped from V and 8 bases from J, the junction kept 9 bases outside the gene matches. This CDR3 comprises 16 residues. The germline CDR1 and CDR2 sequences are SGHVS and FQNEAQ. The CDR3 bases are TGTGCCAGCAGCTTAGCCAGGACAGGGGGATGGAACGGCTACACCTTC. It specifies CASSLARTGGWNGYTF.

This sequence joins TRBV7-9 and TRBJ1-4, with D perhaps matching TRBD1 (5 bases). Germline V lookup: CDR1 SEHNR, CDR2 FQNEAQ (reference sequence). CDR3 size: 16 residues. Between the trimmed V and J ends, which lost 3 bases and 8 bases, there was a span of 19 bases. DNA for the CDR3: TGTGCCAGCAGCTTTCCGATTAGGGGTTTATACGAAAAACTGTTTTTT. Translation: CASSFPIRGLYEKLFF. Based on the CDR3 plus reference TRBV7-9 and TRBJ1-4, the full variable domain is DTGVSQNPRHKITKRGQNVTFRCDPISEHNRLYWYRQTLGQGPEFLTYFQNEAQLEKSRLLSDRFSAERPKGSFSTLEIQRTEQGDSAMYLCASSFPIRGLYEKLFFGSGTQLSVL.

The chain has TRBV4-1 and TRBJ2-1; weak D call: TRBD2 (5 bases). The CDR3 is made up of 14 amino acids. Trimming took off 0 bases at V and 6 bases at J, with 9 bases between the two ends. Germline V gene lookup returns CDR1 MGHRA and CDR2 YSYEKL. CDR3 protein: CASSQDKTINEQFF. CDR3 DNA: TGCGCCAGCAGCCAAGATAAGACTATCAATGAGCAGTTCTTC.

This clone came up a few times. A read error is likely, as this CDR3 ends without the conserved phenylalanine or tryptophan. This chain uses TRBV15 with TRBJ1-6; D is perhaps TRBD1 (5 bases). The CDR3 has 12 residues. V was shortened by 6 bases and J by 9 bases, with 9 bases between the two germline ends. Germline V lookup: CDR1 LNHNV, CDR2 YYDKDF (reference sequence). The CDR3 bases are TGTGCCACCAGGCAGGGTGGTTCACCCCTCCACCTT. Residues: CATRQGGSPLHL.

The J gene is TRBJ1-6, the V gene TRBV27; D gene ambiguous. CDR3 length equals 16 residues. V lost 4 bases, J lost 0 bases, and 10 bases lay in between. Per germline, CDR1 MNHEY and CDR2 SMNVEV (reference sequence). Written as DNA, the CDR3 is TGTGCCAGCAGTTCTTACAAGAGCTCCTATAATTCACCCCTCCACTTT. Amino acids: CASSSYKSSYNSPLHF.

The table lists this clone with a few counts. CDR3 amino acids: CASSVERLHIEAFF. The CDR3 DNA follows: TGCGCCAGCAGCGTAGAAAGATTGCACATTGAAGCTTTCTTT. The chain is built from TRBV4-1 and TRBJ1-1, with D uncertain. Germline V gives CDR1 MGHRA, CDR2 YSYEKL. CDR3 length: 14 residues. V was trimmed by 5 bases and J by 7 bases, leaving 17 bases between them.